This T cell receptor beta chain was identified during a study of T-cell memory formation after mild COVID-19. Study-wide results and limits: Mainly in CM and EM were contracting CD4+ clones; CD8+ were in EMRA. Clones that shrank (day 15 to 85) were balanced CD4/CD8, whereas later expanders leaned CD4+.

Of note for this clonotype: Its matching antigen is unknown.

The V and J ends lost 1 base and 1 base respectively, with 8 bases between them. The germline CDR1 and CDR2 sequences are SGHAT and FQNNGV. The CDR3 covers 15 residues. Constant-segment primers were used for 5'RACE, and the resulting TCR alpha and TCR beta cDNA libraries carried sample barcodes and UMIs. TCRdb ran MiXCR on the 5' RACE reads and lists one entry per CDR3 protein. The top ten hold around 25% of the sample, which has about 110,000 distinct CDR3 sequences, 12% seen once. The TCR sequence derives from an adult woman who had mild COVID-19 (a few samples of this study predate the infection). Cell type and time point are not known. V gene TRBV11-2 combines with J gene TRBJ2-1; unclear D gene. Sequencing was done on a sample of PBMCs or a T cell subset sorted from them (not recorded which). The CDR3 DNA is TGTGCCAGCAGCTTAGCATATATATCCTACAATGAGCAGTTCTTC. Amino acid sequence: CASSLAYISYNEQFF.